This paragraph covers one T cell receptor (beta chain) sequence. Antigen unknown. This sample stems from a study of T cell responses to AZD1222 COVID-19 vaccine. Study results and caveats: Donors were largely white British and mainly female; clonal diversity was possibly underestimated.

Data came from immunoSEQ multiplex PCR; TCRdb stores just in-frame clones and leaves some out. The sample lists 90,000 to 110,000 clones, approximately 88% occurring once. The ends were cut back, 1 base at V and 3 bases at J, with 4 bases in the middle. Germline lookup yields CDR1 LNHDA and CDR2 SQIVND (reference sequence). This CDR3 spans 13 amino acids. The clonotype was recovered from an adult in good health. This chain joins TRBV19 and TRBJ1-5; no clear D gene. This specimen was peripheral blood, taken on day 0 of MenACWY control vaccination. The CDR3: CASSIVPNQPQHF. Written as DNA, the CDR3 is TGTGCCAGTAGTATAGTCCCCAATCAGCCCCAGCATTTT.